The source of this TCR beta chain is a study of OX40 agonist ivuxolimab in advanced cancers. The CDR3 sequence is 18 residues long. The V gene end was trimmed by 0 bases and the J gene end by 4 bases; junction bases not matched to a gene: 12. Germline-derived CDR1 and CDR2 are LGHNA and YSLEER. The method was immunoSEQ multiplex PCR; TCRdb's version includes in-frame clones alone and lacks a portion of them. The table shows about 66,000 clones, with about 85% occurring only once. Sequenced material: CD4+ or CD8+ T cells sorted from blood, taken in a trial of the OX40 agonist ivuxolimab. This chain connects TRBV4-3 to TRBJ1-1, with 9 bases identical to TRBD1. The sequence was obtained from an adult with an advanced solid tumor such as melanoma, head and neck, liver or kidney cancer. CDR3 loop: CASSQDGPNRGRSTEAFF. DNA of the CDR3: TGCGCCAGCAGCCAAGATGGACCTAACAGGGGGCGTAGCACTGAAGCTTTCTTT.